A single sample gave rise to the 30 T cell receptor beta chains below, sequenced in a study of T-cell reconstitution after alpha-beta-depleted transplantation in children. During its preparation, the TCRbeta library received unique molecular identifiers. MiXCR, applied by TCRdb to the PCR reads, yields one record per CDR3 protein. Counted here are about 830,000 distinct CDR3 sequences, roughly 16% occurring once; the ten biggest clones make up approximately 4.5%. Specimen: PBMCs, mostly from graft donor cells, collected 360 days after TCRalphabeta/CD19-depleted stem cell transplant. The receptors stem from a male patient younger than 18 who had a stem cell transplant for acute lymphoblastic leukemia, so the T cells may come from the graft donor.

The chain joins TRBV7-9 to TRBJ2-7, with D possibly being TRBD1 (5 bases). The CDR3 is made up of 15 amino acids. The germline V gene encodes CDR1 SEHNR and CDR2 FQNEAQ (reference sequence). V was shortened by 1 base and J by 5 bases, with 15 bases between the two germline ends. CDR3 bases: TGTGCCAGCAGCTTAGAGCCTCATGCAGGGCACGAGCAGTACTTC. It translates to CASSLEPHAGHEQYF.

The chain's CDR3 is CASRRGGAGANVLTF. The DNA of the CDR3 is TGTGCCAGCAGGAGGGGGGGGGCTGGGGCCAACGTCCTGACTTTC. The chain carries TRBV2 and TRBJ2-6, with D possibly TRBD2 on 7 matching bases. Deletions cut 6 bases from V and 2 bases from J, with 11 bases between. CDR1 SNHLY and CDR2 FYNNEI come from the germline V gene. This CDR3 is 15 amino acids long. The full variable domain, in which reference TRBV2 and TRBJ2-6 provide the parts outside the CDR3, is EPEVTQTPSHQVTQMGQEVILRCVPISNHLYFYWYRQILGQKVEFLVSFYNNEISEKSEIFDDQFSVERPDGSNFTLKIRSTKLEDSAMYFCASRRGGAGANVLTFGAGSRLTVL.

This clonotype was found a few times. The chain is built from TRBV12-3 or TRBV12-4 and TRBJ2-2, with 9 bases identical to TRBD2. This CDR3 contains 17 residues. The V and J ends lost 7 bases and 0 bases, in that order; junction bases with no gene match: 9. The CDR3 spells CASISSGRLSNTGELFF. The DNA of the CDR3 is TGTGCCAGCATCTCAAGCGGGAGGCTATCGAACACCGGGGAGCTGTTTTTT.

The V and J genes are TRBV12-3 or TRBV12-4 and TRBJ2-7; D gene uncertain. V lost 5 bases and J 0 bases, leaving 8 bases between the germline ends. This CDR3 region has 13 residues. CDR3 nucleotides: TGTGCCAGCAGTACCGGGCTCTCCTACGAGCAGTACTTC. The encoded protein is CASSTGLSYEQYF.

This chain uses TRBV12-3 or TRBV12-4 with TRBJ2-1; D gene ambiguous. The V gene lost 7 bases and the J gene lost 7 bases, with 14 bases spanning the gap. The CDR3 has 13 amino acids. CDR3 bases: TGTGCCAGCATTCCTGTTGTGGGAAATGAGCAGTTCTTC. The encoded protein is CASIPVVGNEQFF.

This clonotype was seen a handful of times. V usage is TRBV7-6 and J usage is TRBJ2-7; 9 bases line up with TRBD2. Germline CDR1 is SGHVS and CDR2 is FNYEAQ. The J segment lost 4 bases and the V segment lost 1 base, leaving 14 bases of the junction unmatched. This CDR3 is 18 amino acids long. Here the CDR3 DNA reads TGTGCCAGCAGCTTAGGGGCGAATTCCGGACTAGCGTGGTACGAGCAGTACTTC. Protein product: CASSLGANSGLAWYEQYF.

The J gene is TRBJ2-2, the V gene TRBV5-5; the match to TRBD2 covers 8 bases. CDR1 SGHKS and CDR2 YYEKEE come from the germline V gene (reference sequence). Trimming took 6 bases from V and 2 from J; bases not matched to a gene: 15. CDR3 length: 18 residues. CDR3 sequence reads: CASTPWGTGGINTGELFF. DNA for the CDR3: TGTGCCAGCACCCCTTGGGGGACGGGAGGGATCAACACCGGGGAGCTGTTTTTT.

This clonotype was seen a handful of times. CDR3 sequence (DNA): TGCAGTGCTGGGGACGACTGGGAGACTGAAGCTTTCTTT. Translated: CSAGDDWETEAFF. The J gene is TRBJ1-1, the V gene TRBV20-1; possibly TRBD1 for D (5 bases). The germline V and J ends were trimmed by 5 bases and 5 bases, with 15 bases remaining between them. The CDR3 is 13 residues long. CDR1 is DFQATT and CDR2 is SNEGSKA in the germline V gene (reference sequence).

This clonotype was seen a few times. The chain recombines TRBV7-3 with TRBJ2-1, with TRBD2 as a possible D gene (6 bases). This CDR3 has 14 amino acids. Trimming pared 5 bases from V and 9 bases from J, leaving 17 bases between. Germline CDR1 and CDR2: SGHTA and FQGTGA. This CDR3 is CASSLFQAGGEQFF. The CDR3 DNA is TGTGCCAGCAGCCTCTTCCAAGCGGGCGGTGAGCAGTTCTTC.

This clonotype showed up many times. Its ends do not fully match the called genes, so a read error is possible. The chain combines TRBV5-1 with TRBJ2-3; D remains unclear. CDR1 and CDR2 from the germline V gene are SGHRS and YFSETQ. This CDR3 comprises 12 residues. CDR3 loop: CASSLHTDTQYF. The CDR3 DNA follows: TGTGCCAGCAGCTTACACACAGATACGCAGTATTTT.

The chain joins TRBV3-1 to TRBJ2-6; tentatively, D is TRBD1 (6 bases). The CDR3 spans 17 residues. The germline V gene has CDR1 LGHDT and CDR2 YNNKEL (reference sequence). Trimming removed 0 bases from V and 2 bases from J, with 11 bases in between. The DNA of the CDR3 is TGTGCCAGCAGCCAAGAGTGGGGGACAACTGGGGCCAACGTCCTGACTTTC. This sequence encodes CASSQEWGTTGANVLTF.

This clonotype was counted between two and nine times. The chain has TRBV11-3 and TRBJ2-5; D may match TRBD1 or TRBD2 (5 bases each). The CDR3 extends over 16 amino acids. The germline V and J ends were trimmed by 4 bases and 1 base, with 16 bases remaining between them. The germline V gene has CDR1 SGHNT and CDR2 YENEEA. The CDR3, as DNA: TGTGCCAGCAGCTCTACTACATGGGGGAGCCAAGAGACCCAGTACTTC. Encoded protein: CASSSTTWGSQETQYF.

This clonotype showed up just a few times. This chain uses TRBV20-1 with TRBJ2-7; D gene ambiguous. Germline V gene sequence: CDR1 DFQATT, CDR2 SNEGSKA (reference sequence). This CDR3 has 13 amino acids. The V end lost 6 bases, the J end lost 4 bases, and 16 bases lay between the germline ends. In DNA form, the CDR3 reads TGCAGTGCAACACAGAATAGGCAATACGAGCAGTACTTC. This codes for CSATQNRQYEQYF.

The gene calls are TRBV7-9 and TRBJ1-1, with D possibly being TRBD1 (6 bases). The CDR3 is made up of 15 amino acids. Germline V gene lookup returns CDR1 SEHNR and CDR2 FQNEAQ (reference sequence). V was trimmed by 2 bases and J by 6 bases, leaving 16 bases between them. Here the CDR3 DNA reads TGTGCCAGCAGCTTAAAGACAGGTCCCTTCGCTGAAGCTTTCTTT. The encoded protein is CASSLKTGPFAEAFF.

This clonotype was detected only a few times. The chain carries TRBV7-2 and TRBJ2-7; D ambiguous. Trimming removed 2 bases from V and 2 bases from J, with 13 bases in between. CDR1 is SGHTA, CDR2 FQGNSA, per germline. This CDR3 is 15 amino acids long. In DNA form, the CDR3 reads TGTGCCAGCAGCTTAATCGCGACGGACCCCTACGAGCAGTACTTC. It specifies CASSLIATDPYEQYF. Full variable domain (remainder filled in from reference TRBV7-2 and TRBJ2-7): GAGVSQSPSNKVTEKGKDVELRCDPISGHTALYWYRQSLGQGLEFLIYFQGNSAPDKSGLPSDRFSAERTGGSVSTLTIQRTQQEDSAVYLCASSLIATDPYEQYFGPGTRLTVT.

This clonotype came up a few times. The rearrangement joins TRBV10-3 to TRBJ2-1; D remains ambiguous. Trimming took off 2 bases at V and 12 bases at J, with 29 bases between the two ends. Germline V gene lookup returns CDR1 ENHRY and CDR2 SYGVKD. The CDR3 sequence is 18 residues long. In DNA, the CDR3 is TGTGCCATCAGTGAGCGTGTGGCGACGTCTTATTTGGCCGTTCGGCAGTTCTTC. It codes for CAISERVATSYLAVRQFF.

To note about this clonotype: The junction shows a germline mismatch at one end, possibly a read error. This chain uses TRBV2 with TRBJ2-5; D uncertain. Germline CDR1 SNHLY, CDR2 FYNNEI. There are 11 residues in the CDR3. The CDR3 loop reads CASSEEETQCF. CDR3 nucleotides: TGTGCCAGCAGTGAGGAAGAGACCCAGTGCTTC.

This chain joins TRBV20-1 and TRBJ1-5; 7 bases line up with TRBD1. Per the germline V gene, CDR1 is DFQATT and CDR2 is SNEGSKA (reference sequence). This CDR3 contains 15 residues. The ends lost 3 bases at V and 1 base at J; junction bases unmatched: 6. In nucleotides, the CDR3 is TGCAGTGCTAGTGTAACAGGGGCGAGCAATCAGCCCCAGCATTTT. Protein sequence: CSASVTGASNQPQHF.

This clonotype has a handful of counts. The V and J genes are TRBV28 and TRBJ1-2; the D is unclear. CDR1 MDHEN and CDR2 SYDVKM come from the germline V gene. The length of the CDR3 is 13 residues. V dropped 7 bases and J dropped 3 bases, with 12 bases sitting between them. This CDR3 is CASTPRRDYGYTF. CDR3 DNA: TGTGCCAGCACCCCTCGGAGGGACTATGGCTACACCTTC.

Here the CDR3 reads CASSDGFTGELFF. The CDR3 bases are TGTGCCAGCAGTGATGGGTTCACCGGGGAGCTGTTTTTT. V is TRBV2 and J is TRBJ2-2; D not resolved. This CDR3 region has 13 residues. The V and J ends lost 3 bases and 4 bases respectively, with 6 bases between them. The germline gives CDR1 SNHLY, CDR2 FYNNEI.

This chain connects TRBV5-1 to TRBJ2-2; D uncertain. Germline V gene lookup returns CDR1 SGHRS and CDR2 YFSETQ. The V and J ends lost 4 bases and 5 bases respectively, with 21 bases between them. The CDR3 extends over 17 amino acids. The CDR3 is CASSPLGRIYYTGELFF. In nucleotides, the CDR3 is TGCGCCAGCAGCCCGTTGGGCAGGATTTATTATACCGGGGAGCTGTTTTTT.

This clonotype was recorded a few times. CDR3: CASSLPDRASYEQYF. In DNA form, the CDR3 reads TGCGCCAGCAGCTTGCCCGACAGGGCCTCCTACGAGCAGTACTTC. V and J are TRBV5-1 and TRBJ2-7, with 7 bases identical to TRBD1. Germline-derived CDR1 and CDR2 are SGHRS and YFSETQ. The CDR3 has 15 amino acids. The trim removed 1 base at V and 0 bases at J, leaving 4 bases unmatched.

This clonotype has only a few counts. V usage is TRBV4-1 and J usage is TRBJ2-2; 7 bases are a match to TRBD1. V shed 1 base, J shed 1 base, and the junction held 9 bases outside the gene matches. The CDR3 sequence is 18 residues long. Germline values: CDR1 MGHRA, CDR2 YSYEKL. The CDR3 sequence is CASSQGRIRTGNTGELFF. CDR3 DNA: TGCGCCAGCAGCCAAGGTCGCATTCGGACAGGGAACACCGGGGAGCTGTTTTTT.

This clonotype appeared a few times. The chain recombines TRBV29-1 with TRBJ2-1, with 9 bases that match TRBD2. There are 12 residues in the CDR3. The germline V gene has CDR1 SQVTM and CDR2 ANQGSEA. The V segment lost 6 bases and the J segment 7 bases; nucleotides outside the gene matches: 4. The CDR3 DNA sequence: TGCAGCGTCTCTAGCGGGACAAATGAGCAGTTCTTC. Its translation: CSVSSGTNEQFF.

The genes are TRBV5-1 and TRBJ2-1; 8 positions match TRBD2. The germline V gene has CDR1 SGHRS and CDR2 YFSETQ. The CDR3 loop spans 15 amino acids. The junction had 9 bases not matched to a gene; V was cut back by 9 bases and J by 1 base. The CDR3 DNA follows: TGCGCCACCAGACTAGCGACTTCATCCTACAATGAGCAGTTCTTC. This translates into CATRLATSSYNEQFF.

The table lists this clonotype with many counts. V gene TRBV12-3 or TRBV12-4 combines with J gene TRBJ2-3; D ambiguous. Trimming took off 6 bases at V and 4 bases at J, with 8 bases between the two ends. The CDR3 is made up of 12 amino acids. In DNA, the CDR3 is TGTGCCAGCAGCCCTTGGGCAGATACGCAGTATTTT. Its translation: CASSPWADTQYF.

V and J are TRBV19 and TRBJ1-5, with D uncertain. CDR3 length: 15 amino acids. The germline CDR1 and CDR2 sequences are LNHDA and SQIVND (reference sequence). Trimming removed 3 bases at V and 0 bases at J, with 9 bases between. The CDR3 sequence is CASSMGIYSNQPQHF. The DNA for the CDR3 is TGTGCCAGTAGTATGGGAATCTATAGCAATCAGCCCCAGCATTTT. Full variable domain (remainder filled in from reference TRBV19 and TRBJ1-5): DGGITQSPKYLFRKEGQNVTLSCEQNLNHDAMYWYRQDPGQGLRLIYYSQIVNDFQKGDIAEGYSVSREKKESFPLTVTSAQKNPTAFYLCASSMGIYSNQPQHFGDGTRLSIL.

This chain uses TRBV7-3 with TRBJ2-2, with unresolved D. Deletions cut 7 bases from V and 5 bases from J, with 11 bases between. The CDR3 is 13 amino acids. Per the germline V gene, CDR1 is SGHTA and CDR2 is FQGTGA. The CDR3 region has the DNA TGTGCCAGCACCGACGTAGCTACCGGGGAGCTGTTTTTT. It is translated as CASTDVATGELFF.

V and J are TRBV4-2 and TRBJ2-1; the match to TRBD2 covers 8 bases. Germline assignment: CDR1 LGHNA and CDR2 YNFKEQ. The ends lost 4 bases at V and 1 base at J; junction bases unmatched: 9. The CDR3 spans 17 residues. The DNA of the CDR3 is TGTGCCAGCAGCCCCCGAGGTGCGGGAGGTTCCTACAATGAGCAGTTCTTC. It translates to CASSPRGAGGSYNEQFF.

V and J are TRBV14 and TRBJ2-1, with 10 bases aligning to TRBD2. The CDR3 sequence is 17 residues long. Germline V gene sequence: CDR1 SGHDN, CDR2 FVKESK. V was clipped by 10 bases and J by 4 bases; unmatched bases: 16. The CDR3 protein is CATSESASGRRYNEQFF. CDR3 nucleotide sequence: TGTGCCACCAGTGAATCCGCTAGCGGGAGAAGGTACAATGAGCAGTTCTTC.